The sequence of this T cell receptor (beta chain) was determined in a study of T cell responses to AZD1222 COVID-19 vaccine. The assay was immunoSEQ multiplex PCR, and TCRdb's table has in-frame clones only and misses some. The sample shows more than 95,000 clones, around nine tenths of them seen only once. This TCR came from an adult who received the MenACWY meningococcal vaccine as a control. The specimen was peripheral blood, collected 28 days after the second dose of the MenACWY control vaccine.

The CDR3 region has the DNA TGCGCCAGCAGCCCCAACACAGGGACCAATCAGCCCCAGCATTTT. This translates into CASSPNTGTNQPQHF. J is TRBJ1-5 and V is TRBV5-1; weak D call: TRBD1 (6 bases). There are 15 residues in the CDR3. Germline CDR1 SGHRS, CDR2 YFSETQ. Trimming removed 4 bases from V and 3 bases from J, with 14 bases in between.